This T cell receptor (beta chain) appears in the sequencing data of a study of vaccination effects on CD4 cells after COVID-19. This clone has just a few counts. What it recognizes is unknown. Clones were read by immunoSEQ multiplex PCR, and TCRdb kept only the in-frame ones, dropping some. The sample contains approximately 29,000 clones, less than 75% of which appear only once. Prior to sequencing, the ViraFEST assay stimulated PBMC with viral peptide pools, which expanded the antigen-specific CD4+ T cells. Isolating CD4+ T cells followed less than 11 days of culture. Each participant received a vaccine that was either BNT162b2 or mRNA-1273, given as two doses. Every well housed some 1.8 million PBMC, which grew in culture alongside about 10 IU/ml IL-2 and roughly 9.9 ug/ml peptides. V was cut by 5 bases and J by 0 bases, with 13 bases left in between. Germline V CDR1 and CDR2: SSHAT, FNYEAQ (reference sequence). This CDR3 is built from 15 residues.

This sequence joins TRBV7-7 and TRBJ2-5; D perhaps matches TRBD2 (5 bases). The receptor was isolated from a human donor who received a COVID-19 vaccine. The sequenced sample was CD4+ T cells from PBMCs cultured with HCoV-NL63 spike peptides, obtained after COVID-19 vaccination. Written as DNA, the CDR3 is TGTGCCAGCAGCACCGGACGGAGGTACCAAGAGACCCAGTACTTC. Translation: CASSTGRRYQETQYF. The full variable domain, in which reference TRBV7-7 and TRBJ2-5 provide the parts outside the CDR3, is GAGVSQSPRYKVTKRGQDVTLRCDPISSHATLYWYQQALGQGPEFLTYFNYEAQPDKSGLPSDRFSAERPEGSISTLTIQRTEQRDSAMYRCASSTGRRYQETQYFGPGTRLLVL.